One sample yielded the 30 T cell receptor beta chains listed below, sequenced in a study of cytomegalovirus exposure and HLA in healthy donors. The PCR employed 60 Vbeta primers together with 13 Jbeta primers. The protocol was immunoSEQ multiplex PCR, while the TCRdb copy is restricted to in-frame clones and leaves out a portion. In the table there are around 95,000 clones, around four fifths of which are singletons. Material: PBMCs. The receptors shown here come from a woman in her thirties or forties in good health and CMV-seropositive.

V is TRBV14 and J is TRBJ2-1; 8 positions agree with TRBD2. V gave up 9 bases and J gave up 0 bases; unmatched junction bases: 13. Germline V gives CDR1 SGHDN, CDR2 FVKESK. The CDR3 runs 17 residues. The chain's CDR3 is CASSSGTLPSSYNEQFF. CDR3 bases: TGTGCCAGTAGTAGCGGGACCCTTCCGAGCTCCTACAATGAGCAGTTCTTC.

V is TRBV18 and J is TRBJ1-2, with D possibly matching TRBD1 (5 bases). The CDR3 loop spans 14 amino acids. The germline gives CDR1 KGHSH, CDR2 LQKENI. With 1 base removed from V and 6 bases from J, the gap between germline ends came to 12 bases. CDR3 amino acids: CASSPQGPRDGYTF. Here the CDR3 DNA reads TGTGCCAGCTCACCACAGGGGCCTAGGGATGGCTACACCTTC.

This clone was seen more than once but under ten times. The chain recombines TRBV6-4 with TRBJ2-3; TRBD2 agrees at 8 bases. The CDR3 consists of 15 residues. The germline V gene has CDR1 MRHNA and CDR2 SNTAGT. Losses at the gene ends were 4 bases for V and 6 bases for J; bases not matched to a gene: 9. The CDR3 is CASSVGAGEGDTQYF. The CDR3 DNA reads TGTGCCAGCAGTGTAGGAGCGGGAGAGGGGGATACGCAGTATTTT.

The chain combines TRBV18 with TRBJ1-1, with D unclear. V was shortened by 1 base and J by 1 base, with 10 bases between the two germline ends. CDR1 KGHSH and CDR2 LQKENI come from the germline V gene. This CDR3 has 15 residues. DNA of the CDR3: TGTGCCAGCTCACCACGGCAGGTCGAGAACACTGAAGCTTTCTTT. This encodes CASSPRQVENTEAFF.

The gene calls are TRBV2 and TRBJ2-7; 14 bases are a match to TRBD2. Per the germline V gene, CDR1 is SNHLY and CDR2 is FYNNEI. Trimming took 6 bases from V and 9 from J; bases not matched to a gene: 4. This CDR3 has 13 amino acids. CDR3 nucleotide sequence: TGTGCCAGCAGGGGACTAGCGGGGGCAGGGCAGTACTTC. Translation: CASRGLAGAGQYF. Combining the CDR3 with reference TRBV2 and TRBJ2-7 gives the whole variable domain EPEVTQTPSHQVTQMGQEVILRCVPISNHLYFYWYRQILGQKVEFLVSFYNNEISEKSEIFDDQFSVERPDGSNFTLKIRSTKLEDSAMYFCASRGLAGAGQYFGPGTRLTVT.

The chain links TRBV18 to TRBJ2-1, with D possibly being TRBD1 (6 bases). The CDR3 runs 14 residues. The V end was cut by 5 bases, the J end by 6 bases, with 14 bases between. Germline CDR1 KGHSH, CDR2 LQKENI. CDR3 nucleotide sequence: TGTGCCAGCTCAGGGGGCGACCGACCCAATGAGCAGTTCTTC. Amino acid sequence: CASSGGDRPNEQFF.

The V call is TRBV7-3, the J call TRBJ1-1; the D gene is possibly TRBD1 (5 bases). Germline V gives CDR1 SGHTA, CDR2 FQGTGA. V was clipped by 2 bases and J by 4 bases, with 11 bases between them. This CDR3 spans 14 amino acids. The DNA for the CDR3 is TGTGCCAGCAGCTTAGGTGGGGCAGTCACTGAAGCTTTCTTT. It translates to CASSLGGAVTEAFF. Together with reference TRBV7-3 and TRBJ1-1, the CDR3 gives the full variable domain: GAGVSQTPSNKVTEKGKYVELRCDPISGHTALYWYRQSLGQGPEFLIYFQGTGAADDSGLPNDRFFAVRPEGSVSTLKIQRTERGDSAVYLCASSLGGAVTEAFFGQGTRLTVV.

This clone was recorded a few times. The rearrangement joins TRBV4-1 to TRBJ2-3; D may be TRBD2 (6 bases). Germline V gene data show CDR1 as MGHRA and CDR2 as YSYEKL. The CDR3 loop spans 15 amino acids. V was cut by 3 bases and J by 1 base, with 11 bases left in between. The CDR3 region is CASSQRGGGTDTQYF. CDR3 bases: TGCGCCAGCAGCCAGCGGGGCGGAGGCACAGATACGCAGTATTTT.

The rearrangement uses TRBV2 and TRBJ2-3; TRBD1 aligns across 9 bases. Germline lookup yields CDR1 SNHLY and CDR2 FYNNEI. This CDR3 spans 15 amino acids. The V segment lost 5 bases and the J segment 2 bases; nucleotides outside the gene matches: 5. The CDR3 reads CASSYRGRPTDTQYF. The CDR3 DNA reads as TGTGCCAGCAGTTACAGGGGGCGGCCCACAGATACGCAGTATTTT.

The rearrangement links TRBV5-6 to TRBJ1-4, with 7 nucleotides matching TRBD1. V trimming: 0 bases; J trimming: 8 bases; junction bases outside the gene matches: 4. Germline CDR1 is SGHDT and CDR2 is YYEEEE. The CDR3 extends over 14 amino acids. CDR3: CASSLGRGNEKLFF. The CDR3 nucleotides are TGTGCCAGCAGCTTGGGCAGGGGGAACGAAAAACTGTTTTTT.

The V and J genes are TRBV5-1 and TRBJ2-5; TRBD1 agrees at 7 bases. The junction had 11 bases not matched to a gene; V was cut back by 0 bases and J by 3 bases. Germline loops: CDR1 SGHRS, CDR2 YFSETQ. CDR3 size: 17 residues. This chain's CDR3 is CASSLVMRVTGEETQYF. The CDR3 DNA sequence: TGCGCCAGCAGCTTGGTTATGCGGGTAACAGGGGAAGAGACCCAGTACTTC.

This chain connects TRBV18 to TRBJ2-7; 9 positions agree with TRBD2. The ends lost 0 bases at V and 0 bases at J; junction bases unmatched: 3. The germline gives CDR1 KGHSH, CDR2 LQKENI. The CDR3 length is 16 residues. Written as DNA, the CDR3 is TGTGCCAGCTCACCACCGGGACTAGCAAGCTCCTACGAGCAGTACTTC. It codes for CASSPPGLASSYEQYF.

The chain uses TRBV28 and TRBJ2-5; possible D gene TRBD1, 6 bases. Trimming cost V 1 base and J 4 bases, with 10 bases left between them. CDR1 is MDHEN, CDR2 SYDVKM, per germline. This CDR3 spans 14 amino acids. The CDR3 DNA is TGTGCCAGCAGTTTATTGGAACAGGGAGAGACCCAGTACTTC. Translation gives CASSLLEQGETQYF.

The V gene is TRBV5-1, the J gene TRBJ2-5; tentatively, D is TRBD1 (5 bases). The CDR3 covers 15 residues. V lost 3 bases and J 4 bases, leaving 16 bases between the germline ends. From germline, CDR1 is SGHRS and CDR2 YFSETQ. This CDR3 reads CASSYWGVGRETQYF. CDR3 nucleotide sequence: TGCGCCAGCAGCTATTGGGGCGTGGGAAGAGAGACCCAGTACTTC.

Regarding this clone: An end of the junction does not agree with germline; a read error may underlie this. Here the CDR3 reads CASSLERTSGSGSTDTQYF. CDR3 DNA: TGTGCTAGCAGCTTAGAGAGGACTAGCGGGAGCGGATCCACAGATACGCAGTATTTT. This sequence joins TRBV7-7 and TRBJ2-3; 13 nucleotides agree with TRBD2. Germline V gene sequence: CDR1 SSHAT, CDR2 FNYEAQ (reference sequence). CDR3 length: 19 amino acids. Using reference TRBV7-7 and TRBJ2-3 for the parts outside the CDR3, the full variable domain is GAGVSQSPRYKVTKRGQDVTLRCDPISSHATLYWYQQALGQGPEFLTYFNYEAQPDKSGLPSDRFSAERPEGSISTLTIQRTEQRDSAMYRCASSLERTSGSGSTDTQYFGPGTRLTVL.

The rearrangement joins TRBV2 to TRBJ2-5; a weak D match, TRBD2 (5 bases). The CDR3 sequence is 12 residues long. CDR1 and CDR2 (germline): SNHLY, FYNNEI. Between the trimmed V and J ends, which lost 10 bases and 5 bases, there was a span of 14 bases. The DNA for the CDR3 is TGTGCCACCCATTCGGGGTTTGAGACCCAGTACTTC. Protein product: CATHSGFETQYF. The whole variable domain, remainder taken from reference TRBV2 and TRBJ2-5, is EPEVTQTPSHQVTQMGQEVILRCVPISNHLYFYWYRQILGQKVEFLVSFYNNEISEKSEIFDDQFSVERPDGSNFTLKIRSTKLEDSAMYFCATHSGFETQYFGPGTRLLVL.

This clone occurred a few times. The chain is built from TRBV9 and TRBJ2-2; 9 nucleotides match TRBD2. The CDR3 is 18 residues long. Germline CDR1 reads SGDLS; CDR2 reads YYNGEE. V shed 1 base, J shed 0 bases, and the junction held 7 bases outside the gene matches. The CDR3 protein is CASSVNPLAGPNTGELFF. Written as DNA, the CDR3 is TGTGCCAGCAGCGTAAACCCACTAGCGGGCCCGAACACCGGGGAGCTGTTTTTT.

The gene calls are TRBV29-1 and TRBJ1-1; D unresolved. Per the germline V gene, CDR1 is SQVTM and CDR2 is ANQGSEA. This CDR3 has 12 residues. V was pared by 0 bases and J by 11 bases, with 13 bases between. In DNA form, the CDR3 reads TGCAGCGTTGAAGACGGGATAGGCATGGCTTTCTTT. It yields the protein CSVEDGIGMAFF.

The chain joins TRBV15 to TRBJ1-1, with D unresolved. V was trimmed by 8 bases and J by 4 bases, leaving 20 bases between them. Germline assignment: CDR1 LNHNV and CDR2 YYDKDF (reference sequence). The CDR3 extends over 15 amino acids. CDR3 loop: CATRLGGMSGTEAFF. DNA of the CDR3: TGTGCCACCCGGCTAGGCGGGATGAGCGGCACTGAAGCTTTCTTT.

This clone appeared once. The chain has TRBV6-5 and TRBJ2-7, with D possibly matching TRBD2 (7 bases). Germline V gives CDR1 MNHEY, CDR2 SVGAGI. Between the trimmed V and J ends, which lost 6 bases and 3 bases, there was a span of 18 bases. The CDR3 totals 15 residues. In DNA form, the CDR3 reads TGTGCCAGCAGCCCCTCTGGGGAGGGGGGCTACGAGCAGTACTTC. Residues: CASSPSGEGGYEQYF.

The chain combines TRBV27 with TRBJ2-5; no reliable D call. From germline, CDR1 is MNHEY and CDR2 SMNVEV (reference sequence). The CDR3 loop spans 15 amino acids. Between the trimmed V and J ends, which lost 3 bases and 5 bases, there was a span of 16 bases. The CDR3 here is CASSFGRSGVETQYF. The CDR3 DNA sequence: TGTGCCAGCAGTTTCGGTCGGTCGGGTGTTGAGACCCAGTACTTC.

The chain has TRBV13 and TRBJ2-5, with 13 nucleotides matching TRBD2. The CDR3 totals 22 residues. Looked up from germline, CDR1 is PRHDT and CDR2 is FYEKMQ (reference sequence). J was trimmed by 5 bases and V by 8 bases; bases with no gene match: 29. The CDR3, as DNA: TGTGCCAGCTTCCCAAAAGCTCCGAGAAACCGTGGACTAGCGGGAGCGGGGGAGACCCAGTACTTC. Translating gives CASFPKAPRNRGLAGAGETQYF.

V is TRBV18 and J is TRBJ2-3; 12 bases line up with TRBD2. The junction had 14 bases not matched to a gene; V was cut back by 5 bases and J by 5 bases. CDR1 is KGHSH, CDR2 LQKENI, per germline. CDR3 size: 18 residues. The CDR3, as DNA: TGTGCCAGCTCATACCCTAGCGGGAGGGGATTACCGGTAGATACGCAGTATTTT. It yields the protein CASSYPSGRGLPVDTQYF.

The chain combines TRBV29-1 with TRBJ2-1; TRBD2 matches 10 bases. The junction had 4 bases not matched to a gene; V was cut back by 8 bases and J by 6 bases. The CDR3 has 12 amino acids. Germline CDR1 is SQVTM and CDR2 is ANQGSEA. The CDR3 nucleotides read TGCAGCCCGAGGACTAGCGGCAATGAGCAGTTCTTC. Translated: CSPRTSGNEQFF.

This clone was counted a few times. The rearrangement links TRBV19 to TRBJ2-7, with a possible D match to TRBD1 (6 bases). The CDR3 spans 15 residues. Trimming stripped 4 bases from V and 4 bases from J, with 17 bases between. Germline V gives CDR1 LNHDA, CDR2 SQIVND (reference sequence). The CDR3 DNA follows: TGTGCCAGTAGTAGTGGGGACAAGCGGATGTACGAGCAGTACTTC. Translating it yields CASSSGDKRMYEQYF.

This chain joins TRBV2 and TRBJ2-7, with 10 bases matching TRBD2. Losses at the gene ends were 7 bases for V and 2 bases for J; bases not matched to a gene: 5. The CDR3 is made up of 14 amino acids. CDR1 is SNHLY, CDR2 FYNNEI, per germline. The CDR3 sequence is CASTTSGFPYEQYF. The CDR3 DNA follows: TGTGCCAGCACGACTAGCGGGTTTCCCTACGAGCAGTACTTC.

This clone was recorded once. V and J are TRBV10-2 and TRBJ2-7; no reliable D call. V lost 4 bases and J 2 bases, leaving 15 bases between the germline ends. The V gene's germline CDR1 is WSHSY and CDR2 SAAADI. The CDR3 runs 15 residues. CDR3: CASSALHLSPYEQYF. The CDR3, as DNA: TGCGCCAGCAGTGCGCTCCACTTAAGCCCCTACGAGCAGTACTTC.

V is TRBV5-5 and J is TRBJ2-5, with 7 bases matching TRBD1. Per germline, CDR1 SGHKS and CDR2 YYEKEE (reference sequence). J gave up 1 base and V 0 bases, and 6 bases lay outside the gene matches. The CDR3 contains 16 residues. The CDR3 region is CASSLGDSRFQETQYF. The CDR3 nucleotides read TGTGCCAGCAGCTTGGGGGACAGTAGATTCCAAGAGACCCAGTACTTC.

This sequence joins TRBV7-9 and TRBJ2-7; 7 bases are a match to TRBD1. After removal of 3 bases from V and 4 bases from J, the junction contained 6 bases not matched to a gene. Germline V gene sequence: CDR1 SEHNR, CDR2 FQNEAQ (reference sequence). The length of the CDR3 is 14 residues. In nucleotides, the CDR3 is TGTGCCAGCAGCTTCGCGAGGGGGCCGTACGAGCAGTACTTC. Encoded protein: CASSFARGPYEQYF.

The J gene is TRBJ2-6, the V gene TRBV2; D not resolved. Germline V gives CDR1 SNHLY, CDR2 FYNNEI. The CDR3 is 13 residues long. V was shortened by 5 bases and J by 4 bases, with 6 bases between the two germline ends. CDR3 residues: CASSLSGANVLTF. The CDR3, as DNA: TGTGCCAGCAGTTTATCCGGGGCCAACGTCCTGACTTTC.